This T cell receptor beta chain originates from a study of blood T cell repertoires in COVID-19. For the study at large: Samples representing acute and convalescent COVID-19 were sourced from the United States, Italy and Spain.

Germline V gene data show CDR1 as MNHEY and CDR2 as SMNVEV (reference sequence). The V and J ends lost 0 bases and 0 bases respectively, with 9 bases between them. The CDR3 consists of 16 residues. This table comes from immunoSEQ multiplex PCR, and its TCRdb copy is limited to in-frame clones, with some not included. The sample consists of 95,000 to 120,000 clones, 81% of them appearing once. There are a few counts of this clone. The clonotype originates from a man aged 45 to 65 with acute or convalescent COVID-19. V gene TRBV27 combines with J gene TRBJ1-5; no reliable D call. The sample comprised peripheral blood. The CDR3 nucleotides read TGTGCCAGCAGTTTATCGACTACAACTAGCAATCAGCCCCAGCATTTT. It encodes CASSLSTTTSNQPQHF.